These 15 T cell receptor beta chains originate from one sample sequenced in a study of Graves' ophthalmopathy and Graves' hyperthyroidism. Amplification targeted the TCR beta CDR3 regions, with RNA transcripts as the source material. Amplification began with first-round RT-PCR using HTBI primers, then second-round multiplex PCR was performed. In TCRdb, the multiplex PCR reads were re-called with MiXCR into one record per CDR3 protein. The table includes roughly 610,000 distinct CDR3 sequences, 22% detected once. Sequenced: peripheral blood. The receptors here all came from a woman younger than 30 with stable Graves' hyperthyroidism. Some clones in this sample may be carry-over from other donors' samples.

The chain is built from TRBV6-2 or TRBV6-3 and TRBJ2-5; TRBD2 might be the D (5 bases). Germline V lookup: CDR1 MNHEY, CDR2 SVGEGT. The CDR3 runs to 21 residues. With 2 bases removed from V and 5 bases from J, the gap between germline ends came to 33 bases. The CDR3 DNA is TGTGCCAGCAGTTACGCCGGGCACATGGGGAAAACTAGATCCCGTTGGGAGACCCAGTACTTC. This codes for CASSYAGHMGKTRSRWETQYF.

This clonotype was observed at least ten times. This chain links TRBV6-1 with TRBJ1-3; 9 nucleotides agree with TRBD1. This CDR3 has 15 amino acids. J was trimmed by 6 bases and V by 2 bases; bases with no gene match: 5. Germline lookup yields CDR1 MNHNS and CDR2 SASEGT. The CDR3 coding sequence is TGTGCCAGCAGTGAAAACAGGGGGCTGAAAAACACCATATATTTT. Protein: CASSENRGLKNTIYF.

This clonotype has at least ten counts. V is TRBV18 and J is TRBJ1-1; possibly TRBD1 for D (6 bases). Trimming shortened V by 4 bases and J by 3 bases, and 12 bases separated the two germline ends. Germline CDR1 KGHSH, CDR2 LQKENI. CDR3 length equals 14 residues. The CDR3: CASSRRDTHTEAFF. CDR3 coding DNA: TGTGCCAGCTCACGACGGGACACACACACTGAAGCTTTCTTT. The whole variable domain, filled in from reference TRBV18 and TRBJ1-1, reads NAGVMQNPRHLVRRRGQEARLRCSPMKGHSHVYWYRQLPEEGLKFMVYLQKENIIDESGMPKERFSAEFPKEGPSILRIQQVVRGDSAAYFCASSRRDTHTEAFFGQGTRLTVV.

This clonotype came up a few times. This chain connects TRBV19 to TRBJ1-5, with no clear D. Germline CDR1 reads LNHDA; CDR2 reads SQIVND (reference sequence). Trimming left V 1 base short and J 5 bases short, with 12 bases between. The CDR3 runs 15 residues. The CDR3 DNA follows: TGTGCCAGTAGTATAGGGCCTTTGGGGTATCAGCCCCAGCATTTT. The encoded protein is CASSIGPLGYQPQHF.

The V gene is TRBV12-3 or TRBV12-4, the J gene TRBJ2-7; D remains unclear. Trimming cost V 4 bases and J 1 base, with 17 bases left between them. This CDR3 is 16 amino acids long. Here the CDR3 DNA reads TGTGCCAGCAGTTACTCCGGCTTAACCTCGTCCTACGAGCAGTACTTC. Translation gives CASSYSGLTSSYEQYF.

This clonotype was seen at least ten times. The rearrangement joins TRBV20-1 to TRBJ1-1, with a possible D match to TRBD1 (6 bases). The CDR3 length is 14 residues. Per germline, CDR1 DFQATT and CDR2 SNEGSKA (reference sequence). V shed 6 bases and J shed 1 base, with 15 bases lying between them. The CDR3 spells CSAIVARGNTEAFF. CDR3 in DNA: TGCAGTGCCATAGTGGCCAGGGGGAACACTGAAGCTTTCTTT.

At least ten counts were recorded for this clonotype. The V call is TRBV12-3 or TRBV12-4, the J call TRBJ2-2; TRBD1 or TRBD2 may be the D gene (6 bases each). This CDR3 comprises 14 residues. V gave up 7 bases and J gave up 4 bases, with 13 bases separating them. CDR3 sequence: CASTLQGGTGELFF. The CDR3, as DNA: TGTGCCAGCACCCTACAGGGAGGCACCGGGGAGCTGTTTTTT.

The rearrangement joins TRBV12-3 or TRBV12-4 to TRBJ1-1; D remains unclear. CDR3 size: 16 residues. With 5 bases removed from V and 0 bases from J, the gap between germline ends came to 16 bases. The CDR3 DNA reads TGTGCCAGCAGTCCTTCGAGGACGGAAATGAACACTGAAGCTTTCTTT. As protein: CASSPSRTEMNTEAFF.

In this sample, this clonotype turned up many times. V is TRBV6-5 and J is TRBJ1-2, with D uncertain. V was trimmed by 2 bases and J by 3 bases, leaving 7 bases between them. This CDR3 is 13 amino acids long. Germline V lookup: CDR1 MNHEY, CDR2 SVGAGI. DNA of the CDR3: TGTGCCAGCAGTTACCTCAAGGACTATGGCTACACCTTC. Translation: CASSYLKDYGYTF.

This clonotype was counted many times. DNA for the CDR3: TGTGCCAGCAGTGACTGGACAGCGGTTACCGAGACCCAGTACTTC. It specifies CASSDWTAVTETQYF. The chain couples TRBV6-1 to TRBJ2-5, with D perhaps TRBD1 (6 bases). Trimming cost V 3 bases and J 5 bases, with 16 bases left between them. This CDR3 has 15 residues. The germline gives CDR1 MNHNS, CDR2 SASEGT.

This clonotype was recorded at least ten times. The chain carries TRBV18 and TRBJ1-2, with no clear D. Trimming took off 3 bases at V and 7 bases at J, with 18 bases between the two ends. The CDR3 covers 15 residues. Germline V gives CDR1 KGHSH, CDR2 LQKENI. The CDR3 DNA reads as TGTGCCAGCTCACCGCTGACGAAGGGTTCTGGTGGCTACACCTTC. As protein: CASSPLTKGSGGYTF. Full variable domain (missing parts from reference TRBV18 and TRBJ1-2): NAGVMQNPRHLVRRRGQEARLRCSPMKGHSHVYWYRQLPEEGLKFMVYLQKENIIDESGMPKERFSAEFPKEGPSILRIQQVVRGDSAAYFCASSPLTKGSGGYTFGSGTRLTVV.

This clonotype was seen a few times. This chain connects TRBV30 to TRBJ1-1; D remains ambiguous. Trimming cost V 5 bases and J 2 bases, with 6 bases left between them. The CDR3 length is 11 residues. Germline CDR1 is GTSNPN and CDR2 is SVGIG (reference sequence). CDR3 in DNA: TGTGCCTGGGAACGAAACACTGAAGCTTTCTTT. It translates to CAWERNTEAFF.

This clonotype has at least ten counts. The rearrangement links TRBV7-9 to TRBJ2-2; D gene uncertain. V was pared by 4 bases and J by 10 bases, with 7 bases between. Looked up from germline, CDR1 is SEHNR and CDR2 is FQNEAQ (reference sequence). CDR3 length equals 11 residues. This chain's CDR3 is CASSSRPELFF. CDR3 sequence (DNA): TGTGCCAGCAGCTCCAGACCGGAGCTGTTTTTT. The whole variable domain, filled in from reference TRBV7-9 and TRBJ2-2, reads DTGVSQNPRHKITKRGQNVTFRCDPISEHNRLYWYRQTLGQGPEFLTYFQNEAQLEKSRLLSDRFSAERPKGSFSTLEIQRTEQGDSAMYLCASSSRPELFFGEGSRLTVL.

This clonotype was seen at least ten times. The gene calls are TRBV6-5 and TRBJ2-5, with TRBD2 matching over 10 bases. This CDR3 has 18 residues. CDR1 and CDR2 from the germline V gene are MNHEY and SVGAGI. V trimming: 3 bases; J trimming: 1 base; junction bases outside the gene matches: 11. The CDR3 nucleotides read TGTGCCAGCAGTTATGAGTGGTCTAGCGGGGGTTTCCAAGAGACCCAGTACTTC. It translates to CASSYEWSSGGFQETQYF.

This clonotype showed up many times. The rearrangement uses TRBV20-1 and TRBJ2-2; D perhaps matches TRBD2 (6 bases). Germline values: CDR1 DFQATT, CDR2 SNEGSKA (reference sequence). This CDR3 is built from 14 residues. Trimming took 1 base from V and 5 from J, leaving 11 bases between them. DNA of the CDR3: TGCAGTGCTAGAGGCCCTAGCGAGACCGGGGAGCTGTTTTTT. Its protein is CSARGPSETGELFF.